This TCR beta chain was sequenced for a study of blood T cells in healthy people across ages. A second PCR, run for roughly 7 to 12 cycles, used a sample-barcoded 5' primer plus a J-beta primer mix. Every sample gave at least 3 million paired-end reads containing CDR3. TCRdb analysed the 5' RACE reads with MiXCR anew, one entry per CDR3 protein. The repertoire has hundreds of thousands of distinct CDR3 sequences, around half of them found once; the top ten carry 20% to 25%. Study results and limitations: Higher naive T cell percentage went strongly together with higher TCR beta diversity. Higher diversity and more naive CD4+ cells were features of long-lived donors, compared to aged donors.

Germline assignment: CDR1 SGHTA and CDR2 FQGNSA. The V gene end was trimmed by 6 bases and the J gene end by 3 bases; junction bases not matched to a gene: 6. The CDR3 consists of 14 residues. Of note for this clonotype: What it binds is not known.

J is TRBJ1-1 and V is TRBV7-2, with 8 positions matching TRBD1. Sequenced input: blood. The sequence was obtained from a man at least 80 years old in good health. The CDR3 region is CASSGRGPDTEAFF. The CDR3 bases are TGTGCCAGCAGTGGCAGGGGGCCCGACACTGAAGCTTTCTTT. Together with reference TRBV7-2 and TRBJ1-1, the CDR3 gives the full variable domain: GAGVSQSPSNKVTEKGKDVELRCDPISGHTALYWYRQSLGQGLEFLIYFQGNSAPDKSGLPSDRFSAERTGGSVSTLTIQRTQQEDSAVYLCASSGRGPDTEAFFGQGTRLTVV.